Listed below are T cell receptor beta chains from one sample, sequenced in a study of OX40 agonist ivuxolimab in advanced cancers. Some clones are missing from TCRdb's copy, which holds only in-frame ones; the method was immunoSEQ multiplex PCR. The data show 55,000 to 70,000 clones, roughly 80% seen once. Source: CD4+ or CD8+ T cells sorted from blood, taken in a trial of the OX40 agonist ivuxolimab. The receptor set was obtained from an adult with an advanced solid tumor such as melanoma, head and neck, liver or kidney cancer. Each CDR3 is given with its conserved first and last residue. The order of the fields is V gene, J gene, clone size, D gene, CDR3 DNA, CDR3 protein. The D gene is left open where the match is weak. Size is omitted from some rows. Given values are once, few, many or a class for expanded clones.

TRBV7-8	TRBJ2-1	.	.	TGTGCCAGCAGCTTACCCCGGAGAGGGGAGACCTACAATGAGCAGTTCTTC	CASSLPRRGETYNEQFF
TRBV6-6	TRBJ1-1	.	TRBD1	TGTGCCAGCAGGGGGACAGGGATCGAGGGGACTGAAGCTTTCTTT	CASRGTGIEGTEAFF
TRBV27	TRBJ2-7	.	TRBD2	TGTGCCAGCAAACCGGCACTAGCGGGGGTTCACGAGCAGTACTTC	CASKPALAGVHEQYF
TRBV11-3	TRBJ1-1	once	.	TGTGCCAGCAGCTTAGTAGCGGTGAACACTGAAGCTTTCTTT	CASSLVAVNTEAFF
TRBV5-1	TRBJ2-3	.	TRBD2	TGCGCCAGCAGCTTGCAGGCTAGCGGGGGACGTGATACGCAGTATTTT	CASSLQASGGRDTQYF
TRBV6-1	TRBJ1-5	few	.	TGTGCCAGCAGTCTGAGTTCTTCACAGCCCCAGCATTTT	CASSLSSSQPQHF
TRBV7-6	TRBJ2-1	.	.	TGTGCCAGCAGCTTAGGTGAGGGCAATGAGCAGTTCTTC	CASSLGEGNEQFF
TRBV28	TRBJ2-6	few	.	TGTGCCAGCAGTTCCGTGGGCAGGCCCCTTCTCTCTGGGGCCAACGTCCTGACTTTC	CASSSVGRPLLSGANVLTF
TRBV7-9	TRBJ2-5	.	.	TGTGCCAGCAGCTTAGGAGACAGCAAGCAAGAGACCCAGTACTTC	CASSLGDSKQETQYF
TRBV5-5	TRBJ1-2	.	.	TGTGCCAGCAGCTTCGGCTATGGCTACACCTTC	CASSFGYGYTF
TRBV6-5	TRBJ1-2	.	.	TGTGCCAGCAGTTACTCGTCCAGGGTTTATGGCTACACCTTC	CASSYSSRVYGYTF
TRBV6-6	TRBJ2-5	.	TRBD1	TGTGCCAGCAGTAGGGACAGGGATGAGACCCAGTACTTC	CASSRDRDETQYF
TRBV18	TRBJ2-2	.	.	TGTGCCAGCTCACCACCTCATCGGGCGGGACAGAGTAACACCGGGGAGCTGTTTTTT	CASSPPHRAGQSNTGELFF
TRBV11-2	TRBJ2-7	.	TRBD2	TGTGCCAGCAGCTTAATGCTAGCGGGGGGGAGCCACTCCTACGAGCAGTACTTC	CASSLMLAGGSHSYEQYF
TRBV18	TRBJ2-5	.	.	TGTGCCAGCTCAAGCCAAGGATGGACCGGGTCCCAAGAGACCCAGTACTTC	CASSSQGWTGSQETQYF
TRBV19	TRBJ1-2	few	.	TGTGCCAGTAGTATAGAGTTCGGGAGCCGGGGGGGCTACACCTTC	CASSIEFGSRGGYTF
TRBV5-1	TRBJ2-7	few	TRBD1	TGCGCCAGCAGCTATATAACAGGGGGGTCCTACGAGCAGTACTTC	CASSYITGGSYEQYF
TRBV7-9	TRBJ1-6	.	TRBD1	TGTGCCAGCAGCTTAGAAGACAGGGCCTCGCGTAATTCACCCCTCCACTTT	CASSLEDRASRNSPLHF
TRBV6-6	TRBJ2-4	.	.	TGTGCCAGCAGGAGGACAGCTATGAGCATTCAGTACTTC	CASRRTAMSIQYF
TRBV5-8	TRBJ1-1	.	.	TGTGCCAGCAGCTTGTGGGGCCAGGGTGCAGCTTTCTTT	CASSLWGQGAAFF
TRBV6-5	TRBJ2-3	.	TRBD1	TGTGCCAGCAGGCAGGGACAGGGGGCAGGAGATACGCAGTATTTT	CASRQGQGAGDTQYF
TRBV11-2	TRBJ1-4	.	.	TGTGCCAGCAGCTTAGAGGGGGGCCTGGCTAATGAAAAACTGTTTTTT	CASSLEGGLANEKLFF
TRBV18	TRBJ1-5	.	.	TGTGCCAGCTCACCTCAGAAAAATAATCAGCCCCAGCATTTT	CASSPQKNNQPQHF
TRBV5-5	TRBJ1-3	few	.	TGTGCCAGCAGCTTGGAGTGGAGAGGAAACACCATATATTTT	CASSLEWRGNTIYF
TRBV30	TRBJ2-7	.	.	TGTGCCTGGAGCACCAACTACGAGCAGTACTTC	CAWSTNYEQYF
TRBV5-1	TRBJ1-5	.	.	TGCGCCAGCAGTGAGCTCCCTCTCAATCAGCCCCAGCATTTT	CASSELPLNQPQHF
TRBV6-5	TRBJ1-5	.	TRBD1	TGTGCCGCCGGACAGGGGCGCAGCAATCAGCCCCAGCATTTT	CAAGQGRSNQPQHF
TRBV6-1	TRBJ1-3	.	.	TGTGCCAGCAGTGCATCCGGGGGAAACACCATATATTTT	CASSASGGNTIYF
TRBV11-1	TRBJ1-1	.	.	TGTGCCAGCAGCTCCCCCCCAACTGAAGCTTTCTTT	CASSSPPTEAFF
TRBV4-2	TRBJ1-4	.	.	TGTGCCAGCAGCCAAGACGGGGGCGGTGAAAAACTGTTTTTT	CASSQDGGGEKLFF
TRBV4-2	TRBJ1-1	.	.	TGTGCCAGCAGCCAAGATCGGGGGGGAACTGAAGCTTTCTTT	CASSQDRGGTEAFF